The entry below describes one TCR beta chain. The antigen is undetermined. This sample is drawn from a study of T cells after yellow fever vaccination. As TCR cDNA was made by 5'RACE template switching, a universal primer site and UMIs were added. Via MiXCR, TCRdb re-called the 5' RACE reads, giving one row per CDR3 protein. The table lists fewer than 650,000 distinct CDR3 sequences, 21% of them singletons. General study results and limits: The secondary T-cell response peaked on day 5, not day 15, but was weaker.

The material was PBMCs, obtained about 20 days after the first yellow fever vaccination. This sequence originates from a man aged 18 to 30 who received the YFV17D yellow fever vaccine.

The CDR3 coding sequence is TGTGCCAGCAGCTTAGAGCGGGGGGTGGTGTTTTTT. As protein: CASSLERGVVFF. The rearrangement uses TRBV7-8 and TRBJ2-2; 9 bases fit TRBD2. The V gene's germline CDR1 is SGHVS and CDR2 FQNEAQ. V was pared by 1 base and J by 15 bases, with 3 bases of the junction left unmatched. The CDR3 is 12 amino acids. Looking up the rest from reference TRBV7-8 and TRBJ2-2 gives the full variable domain: GAGVSQSPRYKVAKRGQDVALRCDPISGHVSLFWYQQALGQGPEFLTYFQNEAQLDKSGLPSDRFFAERPEGSVSTLKIQRTQQEDSAVYLCASSLERGVVFFGEGSRLTVL.